The source of this TCR beta chain is a study of blood T cell repertoires in COVID-19. Study overall: Sources were T cells, B-cell-depleted T cells, or PBMCs; the material itself was cDNA or gDNA.

This CDR3 is built from 16 residues. The germline V gene encodes CDR1 LNHDA and CDR2 SQIVND (reference sequence). V shed 4 bases and J shed 1 base, with 16 bases lying between them. The data were produced by immunoSEQ multiplex PCR, yet TCRdb's version contains in-frame clones alone and is incomplete. The sample contains 200,000 or so clones, roughly 90% of which appear only once. This clonotype originated in a woman in her 40s with acute COVID-19. The chain recombines TRBV19 with TRBJ1-1; a possible D gene is TRBD1 (6 bases). The sequenced sample was PBMCs or T cells enriched from blood (not recorded which). CDR3 sequence (DNA): TGTGCCAGTAGTAAGGTTGGGTGGGACAAGAACACTGAAGCTTTCTTT. This translates into CASSKVGWDKNTEAFF.